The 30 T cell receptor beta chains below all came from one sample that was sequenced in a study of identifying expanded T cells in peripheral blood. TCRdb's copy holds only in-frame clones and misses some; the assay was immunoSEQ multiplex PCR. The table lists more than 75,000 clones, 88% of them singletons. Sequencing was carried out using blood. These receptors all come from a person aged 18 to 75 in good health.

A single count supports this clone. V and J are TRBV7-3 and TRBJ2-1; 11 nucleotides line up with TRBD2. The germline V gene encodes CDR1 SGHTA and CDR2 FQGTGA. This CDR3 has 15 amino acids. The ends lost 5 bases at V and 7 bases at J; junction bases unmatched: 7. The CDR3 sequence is CASSRGLAAENEQFF. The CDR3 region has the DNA TGTGCCAGCAGCCGGGGACTAGCGGCCGAAAATGAGCAGTTCTTC.

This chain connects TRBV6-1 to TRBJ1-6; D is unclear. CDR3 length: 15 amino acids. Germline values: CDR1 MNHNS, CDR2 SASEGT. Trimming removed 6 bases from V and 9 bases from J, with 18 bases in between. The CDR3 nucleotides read TGTGCCAGCAGATCCCCGTTGAGGGCTGGTTCACCCCTCCACTTT. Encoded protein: CASRSPLRAGSPLHF.

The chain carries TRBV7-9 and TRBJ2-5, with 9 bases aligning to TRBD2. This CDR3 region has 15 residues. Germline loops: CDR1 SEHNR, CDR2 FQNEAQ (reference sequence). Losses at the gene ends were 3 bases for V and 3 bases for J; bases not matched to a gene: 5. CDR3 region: CASSFGREGKETQYF. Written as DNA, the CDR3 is TGTGCCAGCAGCTTCGGGCGGGAGGGTAAAGAGACCCAGTACTTC.

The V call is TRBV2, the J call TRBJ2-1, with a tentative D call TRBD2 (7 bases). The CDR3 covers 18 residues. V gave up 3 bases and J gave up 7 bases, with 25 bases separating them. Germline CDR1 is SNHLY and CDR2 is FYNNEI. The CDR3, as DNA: TGTGCCAGCAGTGAGATTCCCTCTGGGGGGGGCGTATGGAATGAGCAGTTCTTC. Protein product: CASSEIPSGGGVWNEQFF.

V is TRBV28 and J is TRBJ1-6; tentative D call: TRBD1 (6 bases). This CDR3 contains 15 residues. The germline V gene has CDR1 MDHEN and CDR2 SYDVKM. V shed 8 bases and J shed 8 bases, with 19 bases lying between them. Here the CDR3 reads CASGDRGAGYSPLHF. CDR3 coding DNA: TGTGCCAGCGGGGACCGGGGGGCCGGATATTCACCCCTCCACTTT.

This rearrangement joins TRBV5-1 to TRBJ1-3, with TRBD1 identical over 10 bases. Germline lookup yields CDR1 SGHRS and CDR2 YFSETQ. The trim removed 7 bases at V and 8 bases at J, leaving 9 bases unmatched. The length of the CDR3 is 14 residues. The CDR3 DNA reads TGCGCCAGCCAAGCGACAGGGGGCTGGGACACCATATATTTT. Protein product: CASQATGGWDTIYF.

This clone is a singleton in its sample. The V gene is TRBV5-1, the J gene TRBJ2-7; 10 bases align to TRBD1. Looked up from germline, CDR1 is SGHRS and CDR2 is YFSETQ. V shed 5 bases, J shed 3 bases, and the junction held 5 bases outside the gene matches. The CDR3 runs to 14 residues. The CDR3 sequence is CASSTTGGDYEQYF. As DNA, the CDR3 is TGCGCCAGCAGTACGACAGGGGGCGACTACGAGCAGTACTTC.

The CDR3 nucleotides are TGTGCCAGCAGCCAAGGCCCTAGAGAGACCCAGTACTTC. Protein sequence: CASSQGPRETQYF. This chain links TRBV14 with TRBJ2-5; D is unresolved. This CDR3 spans 13 amino acids. Germline V CDR1 and CDR2: SGHDN, FVKESK. V lost 1 base, J lost 4 bases, and 7 bases lay in between.

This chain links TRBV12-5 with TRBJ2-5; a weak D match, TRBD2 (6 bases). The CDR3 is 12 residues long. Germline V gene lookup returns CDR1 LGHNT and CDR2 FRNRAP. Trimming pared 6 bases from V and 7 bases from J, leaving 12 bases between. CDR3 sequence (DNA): TGTGCTAGTGGAAGGGACTGGGGGACCCAGTACTTC. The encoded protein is CASGRDWGTQYF.

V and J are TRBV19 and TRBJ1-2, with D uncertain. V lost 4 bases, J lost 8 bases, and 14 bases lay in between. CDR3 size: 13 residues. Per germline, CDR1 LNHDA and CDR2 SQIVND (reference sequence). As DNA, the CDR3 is TGTGCCAGTAGTACCCTGGGCCTTGGGGGCTACACCTTC. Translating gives CASSTLGLGGYTF.

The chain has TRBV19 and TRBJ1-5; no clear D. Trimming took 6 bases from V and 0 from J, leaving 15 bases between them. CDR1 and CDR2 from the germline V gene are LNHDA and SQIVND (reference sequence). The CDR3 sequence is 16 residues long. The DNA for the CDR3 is TGTGCCAGTAGCCCGATTCGCCTTACTAGCAATCAGCCCCAGCATTTT. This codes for CASSPIRLTSNQPQHF.

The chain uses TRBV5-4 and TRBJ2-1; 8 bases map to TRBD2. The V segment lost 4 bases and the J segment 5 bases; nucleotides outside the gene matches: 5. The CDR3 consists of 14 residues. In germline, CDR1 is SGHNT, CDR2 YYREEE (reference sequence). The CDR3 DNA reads TGTGCCAGCAGCAGATTAGCGGGGAACAATGAGCAGTTCTTC. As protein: CASSRLAGNNEQFF.

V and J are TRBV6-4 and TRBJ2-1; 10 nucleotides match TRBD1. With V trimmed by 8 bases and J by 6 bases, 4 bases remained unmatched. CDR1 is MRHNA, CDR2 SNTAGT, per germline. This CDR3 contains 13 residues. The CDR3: CASGTGDINEQFF. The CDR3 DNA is TGTGCCAGCGGGACAGGGGATATCAATGAGCAGTTCTTC.

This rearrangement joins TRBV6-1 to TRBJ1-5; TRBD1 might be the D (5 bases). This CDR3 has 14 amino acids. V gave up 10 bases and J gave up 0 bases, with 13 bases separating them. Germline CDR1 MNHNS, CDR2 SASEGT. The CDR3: CATSRGDSNQPQHF. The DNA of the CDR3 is TGTGCCACCTCGCGAGGGGATAGCAATCAGCCCCAGCATTTT.

The CDR3 region is CAIEGWGDPPPYEQYF. CDR3 coding DNA: TGTGCCATCGAAGGGTGGGGCGACCCACCACCCTACGAGCAGTACTTC. The J gene is TRBJ2-7, the V gene TRBV7-2; a weak D match, TRBD1 (5 bases). The CDR3 has 16 amino acids. The germline gives CDR1 SGHTA, CDR2 FQGNSA. The V end was cut by 10 bases, the J end by 2 bases, with 24 bases between.

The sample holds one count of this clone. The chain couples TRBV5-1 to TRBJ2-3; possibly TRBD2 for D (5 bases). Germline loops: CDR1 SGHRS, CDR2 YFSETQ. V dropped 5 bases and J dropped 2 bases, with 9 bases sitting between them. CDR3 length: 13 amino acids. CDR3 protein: CASSYGLTDTQYF. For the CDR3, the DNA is TGCGCCAGCAGTTATGGACTCACAGATACGCAGTATTTT.

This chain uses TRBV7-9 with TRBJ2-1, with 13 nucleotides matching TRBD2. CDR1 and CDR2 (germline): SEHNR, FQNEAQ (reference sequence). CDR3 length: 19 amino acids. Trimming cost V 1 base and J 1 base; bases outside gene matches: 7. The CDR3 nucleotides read TGTGCCAGCAGCTTAGTCGCGACTAGCGGGAGGAAGTCCTACAATGAGCAGTTCTTC. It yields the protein CASSLVATSGRKSYNEQFF.

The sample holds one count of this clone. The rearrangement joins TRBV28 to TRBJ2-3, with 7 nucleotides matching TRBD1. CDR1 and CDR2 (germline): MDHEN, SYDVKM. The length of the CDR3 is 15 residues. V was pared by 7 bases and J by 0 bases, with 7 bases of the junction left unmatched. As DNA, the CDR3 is TGTGCCAGCACCGGGACAGTGTATAGCACAGATACGCAGTATTTT. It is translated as CASTGTVYSTDTQYF.

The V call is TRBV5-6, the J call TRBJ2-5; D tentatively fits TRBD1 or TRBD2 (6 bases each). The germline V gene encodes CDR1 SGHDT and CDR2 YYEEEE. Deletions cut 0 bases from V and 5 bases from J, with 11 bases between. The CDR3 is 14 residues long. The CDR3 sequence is CASSLVRGRETQYF. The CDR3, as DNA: TGTGCCAGCAGCTTGGTTCGGGGGCGGGAGACCCAGTACTTC.

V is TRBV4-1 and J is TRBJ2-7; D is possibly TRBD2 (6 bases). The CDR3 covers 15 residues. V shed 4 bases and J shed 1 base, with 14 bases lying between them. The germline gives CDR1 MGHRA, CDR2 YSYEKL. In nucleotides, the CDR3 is TGCGCCAGCAGCCTGTACGGGAGAGTGTCCTACGAGCAGTACTTC. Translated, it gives CASSLYGRVSYEQYF.

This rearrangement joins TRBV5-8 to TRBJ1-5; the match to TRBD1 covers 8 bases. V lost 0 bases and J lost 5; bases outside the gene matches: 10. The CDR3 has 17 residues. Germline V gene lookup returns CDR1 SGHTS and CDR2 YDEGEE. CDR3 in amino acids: CASSLVFGTGEDQPQHF. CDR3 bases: TGTGCCAGCAGCTTGGTATTCGGGACAGGCGAGGATCAGCCCCAGCATTTT.

The DNA for the CDR3 is TGTGCCTGGGGCATTGGTCCGCATAGCAATCAGCCCCAGCATTTT. Translated: CAWGIGPHSNQPQHF. The chain has TRBV30 and TRBJ1-5; D unresolved. V lost 5 bases to trimming and J lost 0 bases, with 14 bases between them. CDR1 and CDR2 (germline): GTSNPN, SVGIG (reference sequence). This CDR3 has 15 residues.

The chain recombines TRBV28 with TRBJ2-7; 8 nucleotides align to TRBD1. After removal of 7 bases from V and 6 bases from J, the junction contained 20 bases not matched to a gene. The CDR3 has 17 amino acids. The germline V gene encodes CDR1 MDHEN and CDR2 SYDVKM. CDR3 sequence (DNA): TGTGCCAGCACCAGTATCGGACAGGGCTATCCCGGCGGCGAGCAGTACTTC. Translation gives CASTSIGQGYPGGEQYF.

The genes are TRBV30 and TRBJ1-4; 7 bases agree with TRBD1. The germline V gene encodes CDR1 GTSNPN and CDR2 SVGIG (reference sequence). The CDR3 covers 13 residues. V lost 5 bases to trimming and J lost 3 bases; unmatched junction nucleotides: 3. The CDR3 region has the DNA TGTGCCTGGGCCGGGACAGCTAATGAAAAACTGTTTTTT. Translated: CAWAGTANEKLFF.

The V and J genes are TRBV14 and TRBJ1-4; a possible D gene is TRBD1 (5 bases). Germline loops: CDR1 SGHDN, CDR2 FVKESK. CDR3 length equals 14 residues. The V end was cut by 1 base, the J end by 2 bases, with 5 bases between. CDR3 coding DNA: TGTGCCAGCAGCCAAGCAGGGACTAATGAAAAACTGTTTTTT. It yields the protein CASSQAGTNEKLFF.

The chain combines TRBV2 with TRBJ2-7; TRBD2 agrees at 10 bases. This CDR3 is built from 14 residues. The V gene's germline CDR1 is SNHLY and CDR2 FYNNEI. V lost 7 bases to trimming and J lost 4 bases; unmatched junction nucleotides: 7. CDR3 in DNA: TGTGCCAGCAACACAGCGGGGGGGTCTTACGAGCAGTACTTC. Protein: CASNTAGGSYEQYF.

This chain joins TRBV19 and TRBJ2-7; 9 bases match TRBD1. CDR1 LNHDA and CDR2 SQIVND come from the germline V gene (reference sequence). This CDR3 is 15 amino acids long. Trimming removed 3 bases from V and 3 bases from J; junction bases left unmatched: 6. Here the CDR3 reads CASSISGTGIYEQYF. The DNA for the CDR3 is TGTGCCAGTAGTATTTCCGGGACAGGGATCTACGAGCAGTACTTC.

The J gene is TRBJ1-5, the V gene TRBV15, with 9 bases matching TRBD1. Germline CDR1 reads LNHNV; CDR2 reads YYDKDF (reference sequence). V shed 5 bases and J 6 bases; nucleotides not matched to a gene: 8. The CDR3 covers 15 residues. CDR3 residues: CATSLGQGRGQPQHF. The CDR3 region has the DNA TGTGCCACCAGCCTGGGACAGGGAAGGGGTCAGCCCCAGCATTTT.

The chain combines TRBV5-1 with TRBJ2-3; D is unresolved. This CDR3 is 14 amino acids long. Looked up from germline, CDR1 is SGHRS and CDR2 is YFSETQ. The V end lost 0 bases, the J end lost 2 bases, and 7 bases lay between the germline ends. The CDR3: CASSLGHITDTQYF. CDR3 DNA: TGCGCCAGCAGCTTGGGCCATATCACAGATACGCAGTATTTT.

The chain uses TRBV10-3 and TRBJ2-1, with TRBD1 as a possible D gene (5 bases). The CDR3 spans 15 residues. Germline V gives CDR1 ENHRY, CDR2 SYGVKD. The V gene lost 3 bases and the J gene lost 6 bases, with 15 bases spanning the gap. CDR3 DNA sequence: TGTGCCATCAGTGAAGTAGCCCGGCAGGGCAATGAGCAGTTCTTC. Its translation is CAISEVARQGNEQFF.